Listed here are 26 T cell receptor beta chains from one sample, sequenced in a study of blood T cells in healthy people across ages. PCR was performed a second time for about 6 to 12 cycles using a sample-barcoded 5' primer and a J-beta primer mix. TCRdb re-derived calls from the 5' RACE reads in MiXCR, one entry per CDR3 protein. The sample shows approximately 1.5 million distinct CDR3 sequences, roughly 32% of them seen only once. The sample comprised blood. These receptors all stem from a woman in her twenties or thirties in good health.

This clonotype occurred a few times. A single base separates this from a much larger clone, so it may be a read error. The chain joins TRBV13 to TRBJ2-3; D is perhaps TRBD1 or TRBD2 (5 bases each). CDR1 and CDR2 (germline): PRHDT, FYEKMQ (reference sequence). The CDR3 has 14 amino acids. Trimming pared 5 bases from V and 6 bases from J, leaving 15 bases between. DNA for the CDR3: TGTGCCAGCAGCCGAGCCCGAGGGGCGGATACGCAGTATTTT. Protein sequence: CASSRARGADTQYF.

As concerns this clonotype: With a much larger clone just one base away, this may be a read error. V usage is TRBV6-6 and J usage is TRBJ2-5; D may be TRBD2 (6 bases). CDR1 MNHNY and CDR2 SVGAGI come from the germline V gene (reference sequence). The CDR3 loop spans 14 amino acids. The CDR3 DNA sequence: TGTGCCAGCAGTTACGGGACTGCTAAAGAGACCCGGTACTTC. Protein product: CASSYGTAKETRYF.

CDR3 sequence reads: CASSVGPRPYEQYF. CDR3 DNA: TGTGCCAGCAGCGTCGGGCCGAGACCTTACGAGCAGTACTTC. The chain is built from TRBV9 and TRBJ2-7, with D unclear. Germline V gene sequence: CDR1 SGDLS, CDR2 YYNGEE. The CDR3 is 14 amino acids. V lost 2 bases and J 4 bases, leaving 13 bases between the germline ends. Based on the CDR3 plus reference TRBV9 and TRBJ2-7, the full variable domain is DSGVTQTPKHLITATGQRVTLRCSPRSGDLSVYWYQQSLDQGLQFLIQYYNGEERAKGNILERFSAQQFPDLHSELNLSSLELGDSALYFCASSVGPRPYEQYFGPGTRLTVT.

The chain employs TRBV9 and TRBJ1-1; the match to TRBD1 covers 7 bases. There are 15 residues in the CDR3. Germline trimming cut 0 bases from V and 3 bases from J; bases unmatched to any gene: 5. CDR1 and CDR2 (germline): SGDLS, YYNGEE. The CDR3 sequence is CASSVAGGSHTEAFF. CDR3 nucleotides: TGTGCCAGCAGCGTAGCAGGGGGAAGCCACACTGAAGCTTTCTTT.

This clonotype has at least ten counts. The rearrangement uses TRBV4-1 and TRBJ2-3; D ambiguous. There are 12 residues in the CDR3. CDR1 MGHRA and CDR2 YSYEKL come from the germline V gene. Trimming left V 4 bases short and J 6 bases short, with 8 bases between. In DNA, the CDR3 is TGCGCCAGCAGCCGCGTAAGGGATACGCAGTATTTT. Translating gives CASSRVRDTQYF.

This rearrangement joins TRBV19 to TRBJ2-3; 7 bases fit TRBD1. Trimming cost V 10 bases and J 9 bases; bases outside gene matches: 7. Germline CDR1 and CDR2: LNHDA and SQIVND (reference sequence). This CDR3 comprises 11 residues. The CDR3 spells CAIRTGTTQYF. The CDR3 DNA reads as TGTGCCATTCGGACAGGAACGACGCAGTATTTT. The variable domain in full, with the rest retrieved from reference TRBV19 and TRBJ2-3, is DGGITQSPKYLFRKEGQNVTLSCEQNLNHDAMYWYRQDPGQGLRLIYYSQIVNDFQKGDIAEGYSVSREKKESFPLTVTSAQKNPTAFYLCAIRTGTTQYFGPGTRLTVL.

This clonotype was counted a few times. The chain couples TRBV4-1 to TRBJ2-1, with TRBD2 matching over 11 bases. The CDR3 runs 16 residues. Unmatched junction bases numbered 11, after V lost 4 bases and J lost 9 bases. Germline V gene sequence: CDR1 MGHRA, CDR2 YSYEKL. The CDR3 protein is CASSLSFTSGSGEQFF. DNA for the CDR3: TGCGCCAGCAGCCTAAGCTTTACTAGCGGGAGCGGTGAGCAGTTCTTC.

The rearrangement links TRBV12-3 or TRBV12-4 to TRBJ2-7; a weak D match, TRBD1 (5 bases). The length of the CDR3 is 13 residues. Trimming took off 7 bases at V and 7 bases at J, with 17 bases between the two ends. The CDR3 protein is CASNNWGSEEQYF. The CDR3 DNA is TGTGCCAGCAATAACTGGGGCAGCGAGGAGCAGTACTTC.

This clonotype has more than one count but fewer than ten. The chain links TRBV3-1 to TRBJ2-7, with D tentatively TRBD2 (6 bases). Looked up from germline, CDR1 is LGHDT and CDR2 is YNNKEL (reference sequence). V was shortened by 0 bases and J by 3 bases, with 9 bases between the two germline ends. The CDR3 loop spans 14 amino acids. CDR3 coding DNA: TGTGCCAGCAGCCAAGAGGCGGGGCGCTACGAGCAGTACTTC. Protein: CASSQEAGRYEQYF.

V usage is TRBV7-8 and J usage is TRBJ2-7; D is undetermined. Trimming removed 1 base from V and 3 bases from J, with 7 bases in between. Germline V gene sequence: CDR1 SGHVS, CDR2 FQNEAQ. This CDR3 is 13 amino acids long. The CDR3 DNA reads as TGTGCCAGCAGCTTAGAGTTGGTCTACGAGCAGTACTTC. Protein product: CASSLELVYEQYF.

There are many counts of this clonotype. The CDR3 nucleotides are TGTGCCAGCAGTTCTAGCGGTAAAGAGACCCAGTACTTC. Translating it yields CASSSSGKETQYF. The V and J genes are TRBV28 and TRBJ2-5, with 7 positions matching TRBD2. The CDR3 spans 13 residues. Germline CDR1 reads MDHEN; CDR2 reads SYDVKM. V lost 4 bases, J lost 3 bases, and 2 bases stayed unmatched.

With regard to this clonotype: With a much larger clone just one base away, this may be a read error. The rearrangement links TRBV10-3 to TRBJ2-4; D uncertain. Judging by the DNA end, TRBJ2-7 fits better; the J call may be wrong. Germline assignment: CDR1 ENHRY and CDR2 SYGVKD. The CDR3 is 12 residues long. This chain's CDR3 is CAIRFESYEQYF. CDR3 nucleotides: TGTGCCATCAGATTCGAGAGCTACGAGCAGTACTTC.

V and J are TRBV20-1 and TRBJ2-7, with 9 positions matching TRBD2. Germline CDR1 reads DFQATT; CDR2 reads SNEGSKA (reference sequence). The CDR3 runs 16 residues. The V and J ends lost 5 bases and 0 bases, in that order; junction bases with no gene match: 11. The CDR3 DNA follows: TGCAGTGCTGATCCGGGACTAGCTGATAGCTCCTACGAGCAGTACTTC. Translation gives CSADPGLADSSYEQYF.

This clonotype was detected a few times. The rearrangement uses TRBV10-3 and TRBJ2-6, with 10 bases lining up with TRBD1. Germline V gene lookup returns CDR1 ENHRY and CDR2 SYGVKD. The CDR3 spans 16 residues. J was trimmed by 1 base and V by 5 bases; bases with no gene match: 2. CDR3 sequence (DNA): TGTGCCATCAGTCCGGGACAGGGGTCTGGGGCCAACGTCCTGACTTTC. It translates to CAISPGQGSGANVLTF.

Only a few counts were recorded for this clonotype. CDR3 sequence (DNA): TGTGCCACCGACAGTCAGCCAGATACGCAGTATTTT. Protein sequence: CATDSQPDTQYF. The chain employs TRBV28 and TRBJ2-3, with D perhaps matching TRBD1 (5 bases). V was trimmed by 10 bases and J by 4 bases, leaving 12 bases between them. Looked up from germline, CDR1 is MDHEN and CDR2 is SYDVKM. The CDR3 totals 12 residues.

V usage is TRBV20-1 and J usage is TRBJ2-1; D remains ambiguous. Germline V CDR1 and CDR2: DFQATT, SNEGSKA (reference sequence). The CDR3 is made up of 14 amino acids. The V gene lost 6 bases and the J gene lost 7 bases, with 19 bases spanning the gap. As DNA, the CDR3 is TGCAGTGCGAGGCCTCCCGGACGACGGAATGAGCAGTTCTTC. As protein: CSARPPGRRNEQFF.

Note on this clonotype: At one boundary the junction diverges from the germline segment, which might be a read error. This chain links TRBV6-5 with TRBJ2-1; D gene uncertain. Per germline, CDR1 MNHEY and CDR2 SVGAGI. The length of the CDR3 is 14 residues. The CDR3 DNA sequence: TGTGCCAGCAGTTACTCGAGATCCTACAATAAGCAGTTCTTC. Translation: CASSYSRSYNKQFF.

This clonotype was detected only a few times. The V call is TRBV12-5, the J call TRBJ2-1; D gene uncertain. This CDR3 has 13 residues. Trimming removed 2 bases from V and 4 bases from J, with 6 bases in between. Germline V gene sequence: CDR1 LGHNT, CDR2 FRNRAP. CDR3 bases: TGTGCTAGTGGTTTGTATCCGTACAATGAGCAGTTCTTC. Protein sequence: CASGLYPYNEQFF.

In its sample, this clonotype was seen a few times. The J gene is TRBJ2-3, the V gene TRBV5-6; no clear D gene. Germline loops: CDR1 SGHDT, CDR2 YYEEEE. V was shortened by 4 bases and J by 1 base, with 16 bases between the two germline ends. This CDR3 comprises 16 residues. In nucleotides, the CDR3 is TGTGCCAGCAGCCCTTTGGGAACTCGGCGCACAGATACGCAGTATTTT. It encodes CASSPLGTRRTDTQYF.

CDR3 coding DNA: TGTGCCAGCAGCCATGTGAGGGGCACTGAAGCTTTCTTT. This codes for CASSHVRGTEAFF. V and J are TRBV3-1 and TRBJ1-1; possibly TRBD1 for D (5 bases). The ends were cut back, 3 bases at V and 4 bases at J, with 9 bases in the middle. Germline V gene data show CDR1 as LGHDT and CDR2 as YNNKEL (reference sequence). This CDR3 comprises 13 residues.

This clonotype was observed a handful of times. CDR3: CASSSKDRDSYNSPLHF. Written as DNA, the CDR3 is TGTGCCAGCAGCTCAAAGGACAGGGACAGCTATAATTCACCCCTCCACTTT. The chain is built from TRBV11-2 and TRBJ1-6; 8 positions match TRBD1. V lost 4 bases, J lost 3 bases, and 8 bases stayed unmatched. Germline CDR1 SGHAT, CDR2 FQNNGV. The CDR3 sequence is 17 residues long.

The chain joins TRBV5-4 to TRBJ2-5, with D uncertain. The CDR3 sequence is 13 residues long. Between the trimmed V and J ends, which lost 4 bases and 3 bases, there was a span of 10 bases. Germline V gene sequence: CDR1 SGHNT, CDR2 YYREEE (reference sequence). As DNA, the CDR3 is TGTGCCAGCAGCGCTCATATAGAAGAGACCCAGTACTTC. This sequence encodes CASSAHIEETQYF.

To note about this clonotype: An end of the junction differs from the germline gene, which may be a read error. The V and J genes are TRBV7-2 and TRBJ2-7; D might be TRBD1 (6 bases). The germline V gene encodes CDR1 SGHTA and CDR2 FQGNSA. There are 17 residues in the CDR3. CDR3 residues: CASSLKGLTGRPYGQYF. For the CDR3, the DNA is TGTGCCAGCAGCTTAAAGGGGTTAACAGGGAGACCCTACGGGCAGTACTTC.

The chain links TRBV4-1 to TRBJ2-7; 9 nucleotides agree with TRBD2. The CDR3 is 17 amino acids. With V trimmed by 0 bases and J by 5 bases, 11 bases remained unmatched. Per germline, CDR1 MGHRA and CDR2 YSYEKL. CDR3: CASSQDPASGTTDEQYF. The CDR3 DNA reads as TGCGCCAGCAGCCAAGATCCTGCTAGCGGGACTACCGACGAGCAGTACTTC.

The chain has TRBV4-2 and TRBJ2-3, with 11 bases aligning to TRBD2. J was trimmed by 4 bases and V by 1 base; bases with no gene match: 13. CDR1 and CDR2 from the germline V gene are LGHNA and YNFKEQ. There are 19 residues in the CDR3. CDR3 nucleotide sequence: TGTGCCAGCAGCCAAGGCCTACGACAGGCTAGCGGGAGGTCAGATACGCAGTATTTT. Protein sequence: CASSQGLRQASGRSDTQYF.

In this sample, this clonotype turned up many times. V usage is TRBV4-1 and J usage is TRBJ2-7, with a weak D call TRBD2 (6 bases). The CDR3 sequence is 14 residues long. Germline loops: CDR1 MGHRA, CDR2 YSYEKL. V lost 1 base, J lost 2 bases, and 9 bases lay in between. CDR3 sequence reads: CASSQVGEAYEQYF. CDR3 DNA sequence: TGCGCCAGCAGCCAAGTGGGGGAGGCCTACGAGCAGTACTTC.